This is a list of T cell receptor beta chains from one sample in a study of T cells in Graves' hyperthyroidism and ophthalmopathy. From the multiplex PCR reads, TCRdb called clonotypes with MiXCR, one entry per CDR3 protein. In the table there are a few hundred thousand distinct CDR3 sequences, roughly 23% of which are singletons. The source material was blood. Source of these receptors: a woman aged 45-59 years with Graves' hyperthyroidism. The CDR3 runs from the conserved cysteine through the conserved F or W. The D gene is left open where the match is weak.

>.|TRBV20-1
CSARGEGANSPLHF
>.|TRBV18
CASSPLDGQETQYF
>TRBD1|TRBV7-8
CASSLPGQGAGEQYF
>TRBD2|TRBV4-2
CASMVAGGPGDEQFF
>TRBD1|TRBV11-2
CASSRWDRPNNEQFF
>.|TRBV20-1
CSARGGAPDQPQHF
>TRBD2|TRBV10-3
CAMGLAGDAGELFF
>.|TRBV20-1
CSAPLRGGTYGYTF
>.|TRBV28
CAAGPRDGDEKLFF
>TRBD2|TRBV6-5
CASSRGLGRPYEQYF
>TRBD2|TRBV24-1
CATSDFLAGNNEQFF
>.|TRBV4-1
CASSQDGASTDTQYF
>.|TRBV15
CATSRAGSAGNQPQHF
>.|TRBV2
CASSEGRDNSPFHF
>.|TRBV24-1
CATSDLKRAYNEQFF
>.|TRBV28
CASSRRRGNTGELFF
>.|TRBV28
CASSSPGLRSVQTQYF
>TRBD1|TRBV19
CASSMGQRIHNEQFF
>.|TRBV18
CASSQDITSGRGVNYGYTF
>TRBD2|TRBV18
CASSSTGTSGSLANTGELFF
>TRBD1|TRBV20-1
CSATRDSAYEQYF
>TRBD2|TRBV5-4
CASSLLGASGRRGELFF
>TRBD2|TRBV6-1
CASSSKRTSSGTDTQYF
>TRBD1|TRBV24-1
CATGGTGGANTQYF
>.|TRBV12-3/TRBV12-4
CASSTGANSYEQYF
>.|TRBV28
CASSLGRTHTEAFF
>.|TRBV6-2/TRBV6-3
CASSYSGGSSYNSPLHF
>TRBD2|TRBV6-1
CASTTPVLAGVGEQYF
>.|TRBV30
CAWSNDLNTEAFF
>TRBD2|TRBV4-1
CASSFPSGSLTGELFF
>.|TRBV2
CASSDEAGAPSGYTF
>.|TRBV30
CAWSRGGFYGYTF
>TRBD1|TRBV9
CASSAKRQGWGMGEQFF
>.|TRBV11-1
CASSLGGGSETQYF
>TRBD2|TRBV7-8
CASSLAGLAGKNIQYF
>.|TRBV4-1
CASSPLRRDTEAFF
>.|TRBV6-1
CASAQRGVEQFF
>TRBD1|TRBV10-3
CASTPGQILSGANVLTF
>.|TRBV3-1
CASSQDLVSNQPQHF
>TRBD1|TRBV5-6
CASSLGVTGETQYF
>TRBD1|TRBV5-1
CASSLAPSGQGLNTQYF
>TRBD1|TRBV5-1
CASSLGDSSTYEQYF
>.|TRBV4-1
CASSQDSGASYNEQFF
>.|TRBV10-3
CAISPDPTGELFF
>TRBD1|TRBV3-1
CASNRGLGTEAFF
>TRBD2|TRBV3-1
CASSPGTSPSSYNEQFF
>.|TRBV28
CASSFAQVPNTEAFF
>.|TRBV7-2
CASSLVFGSSYNEQFF
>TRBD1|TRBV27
CASSWRTGLNEQFF
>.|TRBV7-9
CASSSKWNQETQYF
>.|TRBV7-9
CASRDLTGISYEQYF
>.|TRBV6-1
CASSEGGDFGPQHF